Sequencing of this T cell receptor (beta chain) was carried out in a study of blood T cell repertoires in COVID-19. About the study: COVID-19 samples collected from the United States, Italy and Spain covered acute and convalescent phases. PBMCs, B-cell-depleted T cells, or T cells provided the cDNA or gDNA that made up the material.

This CDR3 contains 16 residues. Unmatched junction bases numbered 6, after V lost 0 bases and J lost 4 bases. The germline V gene has CDR1 SGDLS and CDR2 YYNGEE. Source study methods: Reference gene primer amplification gave nucleated cell count estimates. Sequencing was performed with immunoSEQ multiplex PCR; in TCRdb, only in-frame clones are kept and a portion is missing. The V and J calls and clone size come from that table; D and trimming were worked out from the DNA. The table records under 95,000 clones, just over 90% of them present only once. The receptor comes from a woman between 45 and 60 years old in a cohort sampled during active COVID-19. Sequenced input: peripheral blood. The chain has TRBV9 and TRBJ1-1; 10 bases map to TRBD1. CDR3 coding DNA: TGTGCCAGCAGCGTAGTGGCTGGGACAGGGGTCACTGAAGCTTTCTTT. This gives the protein CASSVVAGTGVTEAFF.